Below, one TCR beta chain is given with its context. The sample belongs to a study of blood T cell repertoires in COVID-19. The overall study: In each case, the material was cDNA or gDNA derived from T cells, B-cell-depleted T cells, or PBMCs.

The V gene's germline CDR1 is SGHRS and CDR2 YFSETQ. This CDR3 is built from 15 residues. The trim removed 1 base at V and 2 bases at J, leaving 1 base unmatched. Followed longitudinally, the Seattle patients had been enrolled during active infection. Original analysis: Amplification of reference gene primers provided the estimated nucleated cell counts. TCRdb's table, derived via immunoSEQ multiplex PCR, lists solely in-frame clones and lacks some. From that table come the V and J calls and clone size; the DNA was used to work out D and trimming. Of about 420,000 clones listed, roughly 90% are singletons.

Sequencing was performed on peripheral blood. The rearrangement uses TRBV5-1 and TRBJ2-5; 11 bases fit TRBD2. The sequence was obtained from a man in his late teens or twenties with COVID-19, enrolled during active disease. The DNA of the CDR3 is TGCGCCAGCAGCTTGACTAGCGGGGGACAAGAGACCCAGTACTTC. Its protein product is CASSLTSGGQETQYF.